The sequence of this T cell receptor (beta chain) was determined in a study of blood T cell repertoires in COVID-19. The assay was immunoSEQ multiplex PCR, and TCRdb's table has in-frame clones only and misses some. The sample records more than 70,000 clones, about 85% being singletons. Trimming took 6 bases from V and 3 from J; bases not matched to a gene: 7. CDR3 length: 14 amino acids. Germline-derived CDR1 and CDR2 are SQVTM and ANQGSEA. The specimen sequenced was peripheral blood. This chain uses TRBV29-1 with TRBJ2-2; 7 positions match TRBD1. The receptor was isolated from a man in his sixties with acute or convalescent COVID-19. CDR3: CSVVTGAYTGELFF. In nucleotides, the CDR3 is TGCAGCGTCGTTACAGGGGCGTACACCGGGGAGCTGTTTTTT.